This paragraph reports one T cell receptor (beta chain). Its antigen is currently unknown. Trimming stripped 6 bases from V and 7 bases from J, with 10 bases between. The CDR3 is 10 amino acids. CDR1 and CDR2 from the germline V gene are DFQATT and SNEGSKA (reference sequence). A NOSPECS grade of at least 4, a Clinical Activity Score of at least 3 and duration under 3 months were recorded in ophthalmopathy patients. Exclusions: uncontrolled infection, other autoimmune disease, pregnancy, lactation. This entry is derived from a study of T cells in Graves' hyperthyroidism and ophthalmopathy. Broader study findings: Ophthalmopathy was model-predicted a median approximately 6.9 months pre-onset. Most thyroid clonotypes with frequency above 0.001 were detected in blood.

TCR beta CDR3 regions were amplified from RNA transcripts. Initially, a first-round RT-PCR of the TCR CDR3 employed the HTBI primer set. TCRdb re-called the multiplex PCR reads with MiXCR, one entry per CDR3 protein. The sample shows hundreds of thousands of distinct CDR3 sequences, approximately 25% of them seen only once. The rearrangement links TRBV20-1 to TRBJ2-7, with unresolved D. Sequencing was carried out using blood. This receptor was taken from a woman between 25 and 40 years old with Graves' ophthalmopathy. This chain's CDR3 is CSASSLEQYF. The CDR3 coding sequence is TGCAGTGCCAGTTCTCTTGAGCAGTACTTC.